What follows is one T cell receptor beta chain and its context. The antigen is undetermined. A J-beta primer mix and a sample-barcoded 5' primer were used in a second PCR of roughly 7 to 12 cycles. Each cDNA molecule was tagged by a template-switch adaptor with 12 random nucleotides. One entry per CDR3 protein, called by TCRdb with MiXCR from the 5' RACE reads. The sample comprises about 1.6 million distinct CDR3 sequences, 30% to 40% of which are singletons, and about 11% rests with the top ten. This entry belongs to a study of blood T cells in healthy people across ages. Overall study results and limits: CMV status of donors was unknown, possibly confounding expanded clonotype changes. With unsorted PBMCs, a conclusive comparison of naive versus antigen-experienced cells was not possible.

The CDR3 is made up of 16 amino acids. V dropped 1 base and J dropped 4 bases, with 14 bases sitting between them. In germline, CDR1 is SGHRS, CDR2 YFSETQ. The source material was blood. The J gene is TRBJ1-4, the V gene TRBV5-1; weak D call: TRBD1 (5 bases). This receptor was taken from a woman aged 30 to 39 in good health. This CDR3 is CASSLTQGGGNEKLFF. The CDR3 nucleotides read TGCGCCAGCAGCTTGACTCAGGGAGGCGGTAATGAAAAACTGTTTTTT.